This is a list of T cell receptor beta chains from one sample in a study of radiotherapy plus CTLA-4 blockade in lung cancer. This table comes from immunoSEQ multiplex PCR, and its TCRdb copy is limited to in-frame clones, with some not included. The top ten hold less than 5.5% of the sample, which has just over 60,000 clones, around three quarters seen once. The input for sequencing was peripheral blood, taken from a patient treated with radiotherapy plus ipilimumab. The receptor set was obtained from a human donor with non-small cell lung cancer who had a complete response to radiotherapy plus ipilimumab. Each CDR3 is given with its conserved first and last residue. Fields, in order: J gene, V gene, clone size, D gene, CDR3 DNA, CDR3 protein. D genes are given only for firm matches. Some rows mark clone size as missing; the rest say once, few, many or name a class of expanded clone.

J: TRBJ1-4; V: TRBV4-3; size: once; D: -; DNA: TGCGCCAGCAGCCAAGATTTCACCACAACTAATGAAAAACTGTTTTTT; CDR3: CASSQDFTTTNEKLFF
J: TRBJ1-1; V: TRBV27; size: -; D: -; DNA: TGTGCCAGCAGCCGGGAAACAGCTAACATGAACACTGAAGCTTTCTTT; CDR3: CASSRETANMNTEAFF
J: TRBJ1-3; V: TRBV7-2; size: -; D: -; DNA: TGTGCCAGCAGCTTAGTCCCCCTAGGGAGCTCCGGAAACACCATATATTTT; CDR3: CASSLVPLGSSGNTIYF
J: TRBJ2-5; V: TRBV6-7; size: -; D: -; DNA: TGTGCCAGCAGTACAGGGCTGGAGACCCAGTACTTC; CDR3: CASSTGLETQYF
J: TRBJ1-5; V: TRBV10-3; size: few; D: TRBD1; DNA: TGTGCCATCAGCCCCACTCAGGGGGCCGGCAATCAGCCCCAGCATTTT; CDR3: CAISPTQGAGNQPQHF
J: TRBJ2-3; V: TRBV27; size: few; D: -; DNA: TGTGCCAGCAGTTTTCTTGGGACTGGAAAAAGCACAGATACGCAGTATTTT; CDR3: CASSFLGTGKSTDTQYF
J: TRBJ2-5; V: TRBV6-1; size: once; D: -; DNA: TGTGCCAGCAGTCCACGAGAGACCCAGTACTTC; CDR3: CASSPRETQYF
J: TRBJ1-2; V: TRBV2; size: -; D: TRBD1; DNA: TGTGCCAGCAGTTACCCAGGGACAGGCTATGGCTACACCTTC; CDR3: CASSYPGTGYGYTF
J: TRBJ2-3; V: TRBV15; size: few; D: -; DNA: TGTGCCACCAGCAGAGATCTCCAGGAAACGCAGTATTTT; CDR3: CATSRDLQETQYF
J: TRBJ1-4; V: TRBV5-1; size: -; D: -; DNA: TGCGCCAGCAGCTCCTCCGGGACCCCGGGTGAAAAACTGTTTTTT; CDR3: CASSSSGTPGEKLFF
J: TRBJ2-5; V: TRBV27; size: once; D: -; DNA: TGTGCCAGCAGTTTTCGGGGGCAGGGGCAAGAGACCCAGTACTTC; CDR3: CASSFRGQGQETQYF
J: TRBJ1-1; V: TRBV2; size: -; D: -; DNA: TGTGCCAGCAGTGACCACCGGTTTGAAGCTTTCTTT; CDR3: CASSDHRFEAFF
J: TRBJ1-5; V: TRBV2; size: -; D: TRBD1; DNA: TGTGCCAGCAGCATCGACAGGGGCCCCAATCAGCCCCAGCATTTT; CDR3: CASSIDRGPNQPQHF
J: TRBJ1-2; V: TRBV2; size: -; D: -; DNA: TGTGCCAGCAGAAGGGAACAGGCTTTATATGGCTACACCTTC; CDR3: CASRREQALYGYTF
J: TRBJ2-7; V: TRBV7-8; size: -; D: -; DNA: TGTGCCAGCAGCTTAGCAGGACATACCTACGAGCAGTACTTC; CDR3: CASSLAGHTYEQYF
J: TRBJ1-5; V: TRBV7-8; size: -; D: -; DNA: TGTGCCAGCAGCTCACGAACAAGGGGGGGGATGAGTCAGCCCCAGCATTTT; CDR3: CASSSRTRGGMSQPQHF
J: TRBJ1-4; V: TRBV7-2; size: -; D: -; DNA: TGTGCCAGCTCACTGTCCAGGGGAGGTTGGTCTAATGAAAAACTGTTTTTT; CDR3: CASSLSRGGWSNEKLFF
J: TRBJ1-1; V: TRBV5-1; size: -; D: -; DNA: TGCGCCAGCAGCCTACCACAGGGACGGGCTTTCTTT; CDR3: CASSLPQGRAFF
J: TRBJ2-7; V: TRBV30; size: few; D: -; DNA: TGTGCCTGGAGCCCTTCTAACTTCGAGCAGTACTTC; CDR3: CAWSPSNFEQYF
J: TRBJ1-6; V: TRBV11-2; size: -; D: -; DNA: TGTGCCAGCAGCTTAGACAGACTTCCTTCACCCCTCCACTTT; CDR3: CASSLDRLPSPLHF
J: TRBJ1-1; V: TRBV7-2; size: -; D: -; DNA: TGTGCCAGCAGCCGAAGTTTTCACACTGAAGCTTTCTTT; CDR3: CASSRSFHTEAFF
J: TRBJ1-1; V: TRBV7-9; size: -; D: -; DNA: TGCCCCCTAAGGAGGGAAGGTTTTGAGACTGAAGCTTTCTTT; CDR3: CPLRREGFETEAFF
J: TRBJ1-1; V: TRBV5-1; size: -; D: -; DNA: TGCGCCAGCAGCTTGCAGGCGAACACTGAAGCTTTCTTT; CDR3: CASSLQANTEAFF
J: TRBJ1-6; V: TRBV30; size: -; D: -; DNA: TGTGCCTGGAAACCAAGCTCCTATAATTCACCCCTCCACTTT; CDR3: CAWKPSSYNSPLHF
J: TRBJ1-5; V: TRBV9; size: -; D: -; DNA: TGTGCCAGCAGCGTGGACGGGGATCAGCCCCAGCATTTT; CDR3: CASSVDGDQPQHF
J: TRBJ1-1; V: TRBV7-2; size: -; D: -; DNA: TGTGCCAGCAGCTTAGGTCCGGGGGAAGCTTTCTTT; CDR3: CASSLGPGEAFF
J: TRBJ2-1; V: TRBV4-3; size: -; D: -; DNA: TGCGCCAGCAGCCAGGGGGACACCCACAATGAGCAGTTCTTC; CDR3: CASSQGDTHNEQFF
J: TRBJ2-3; V: TRBV11-3; size: -; D: -; DNA: TGTGCCAGCAGCCCCTCCTCTGGTTCCACAGATACGCAGTATTTT; CDR3: CASSPSSGSTDTQYF
J: TRBJ2-5; V: TRBV7-9; size: -; D: TRBD1; DNA: TGTGCCAGCAGCACTAGGACAGGGGTCCAAGAGACCCAGTACTTC; CDR3: CASSTRTGVQETQYF
J: TRBJ1-6; V: TRBV4-2; size: -; D: -; DNA: TGTGCCAGCAGCCAACCCCGAAGGGACGCCTATAATTCACCCCTCCACTTT; CDR3: CASSQPRRDAYNSPLHF
J: TRBJ2-1; V: TRBV7-2; size: -; D: -; DNA: TGTGCCAGCAGCTTCCAGGGCCCATCCTACAATGAGCAGTTCTTC; CDR3: CASSFQGPSYNEQFF
J: TRBJ1-4; V: TRBV11-2; size: -; D: -; DNA: TGTGCCAGCAGCTTCCTGACAGAAACTGAAAAACTGTTTTTT; CDR3: CASSFLTETEKLFF
J: TRBJ1-1; V: TRBV25-1; size: -; D: TRBD1; DNA: TGTGCCAGCAGTAACCCGGACAGGCGCGCTGAAGCTTTCTTT; CDR3: CASSNPDRRAEAFF
J: TRBJ1-1; V: TRBV27; size: -; D: -; DNA: TGTGCCAGCAGTACCTGGGCCATGAACACTGAAGCTTTCTTT; CDR3: CASSTWAMNTEAFF
J: TRBJ1-3; V: TRBV5-4; size: -; D: -; DNA: TGTGCCAGCAGCTTGAAGACGGGGGCCGGAAACACCATATATTTT; CDR3: CASSLKTGAGNTIYF
J: TRBJ2-1; V: TRBV9; size: -; D: TRBD1; DNA: TGTGCCAGCAGCGTAGGAGGGACAGGTAACAATGAGCAGTTCTTC; CDR3: CASSVGGTGNNEQFF
J: TRBJ1-1; V: TRBV30; size: -; D: -; DNA: TGTGCCTGGAGTGGAGGGGGGCTGGAAGCTTTCTTT; CDR3: CAWSGGGLEAFF
J: TRBJ2-7; V: TRBV4-1; size: -; D: TRBD1; DNA: TGCGCCAGCAGCCAAATGGGACAGACCTACGAGCAGTACTTC; CDR3: CASSQMGQTYEQYF
J: TRBJ2-5; V: TRBV5-1; size: -; D: -; DNA: TGCGCCAGCATTCCCTCCCCGGGACGACAAGAGACCCAGTACTTC; CDR3: CASIPSPGRQETQYF
J: TRBJ2-7; V: TRBV27; size: once; D: TRBD1; DNA: TGTGCCAGCAGTTCCTCGGACAGGGCTTCCTACGAGCAGTACTTC; CDR3: CASSSSDRASYEQYF
J: TRBJ1-5; V: TRBV10-3; size: medium-sized; D: -; DNA: TGTGCCATCAGTGAGTCGGACACCTTAGGCGATCAGCCCCAGCATTTT; CDR3: CAISESDTLGDQPQHF
J: TRBJ2-3; V: TRBV5-4; size: -; D: TRBD1; DNA: TGTGCCAGCAGCTTGACCGGGACAGGGAGGGCAGATACGCAGTATTTT; CDR3: CASSLTGTGRADTQYF
J: TRBJ2-7; V: TRBV6-6; size: -; D: -; DNA: TGTGCCAGCAGGGGGATATTGAGGCTCGAGCAGTACTTC; CDR3: CASRGILRLEQYF
J: TRBJ1-1; V: TRBV5-4; size: -; D: -; DNA: TGTGCCAGCAGCTTGGGACGGGGGAACACTGAAGCTTTCTTT; CDR3: CASSLGRGNTEAFF
J: TRBJ2-5; V: TRBV7-5; size: -; D: -; DNA: TGTGCCAGTGCCCTCGTCACCGGGACTAGGCCCCCAGAGACCCAGTACTTC; CDR3: CASALVTGTRPPETQYF
J: TRBJ1-2; V: TRBV2; size: -; D: -; DNA: TGTGCCAGCAGTCCCCGGACAGCCTTCGACTTC; CDR3: CASSPRTAFDF
J: TRBJ2-1; V: TRBV27; size: -; D: TRBD2; DNA: TGTGCCAGCAGCCCTCGGACTAGCGGGGGGGCTCGGGAGCAGTTCTTC; CDR3: CASSPRTSGGAREQFF
J: TRBJ1-2; V: TRBV15; size: -; D: -; DNA: TGTGCCACCAGCACTAGGCAGGCAAACTATGGCTACACCTTC; CDR3: CATSTRQANYGYTF
J: TRBJ2-2; V: TRBV7-9; size: -; D: TRBD2; DNA: TGTGCCAGCAGCCGCCGGGGGGTCACCGGGGAGCTGTTTTTT; CDR3: CASSRRGVTGELFF
J: TRBJ2-1; V: TRBV27; size: once; D: -; DNA: TGTGCCAGCAGTTTATGGCAGGCTCGAGGCAATGAGCAGTTCTTC; CDR3: CASSLWQARGNEQFF
J: TRBJ1-5; V: TRBV10-3; size: few; D: -; DNA: TGTGCCATCAGTGAGTCTGATCGGAATCAGCCCCAGCATTTT; CDR3: CAISESDRNQPQHF
J: TRBJ2-7; V: TRBV11-2; size: -; D: TRBD1; DNA: TGTGCCAGCAGTTCGTACAGGGGGCGCTCCTACGAGCAGTACTTC; CDR3: CASSSYRGRSYEQYF
J: TRBJ2-1; V: TRBV9; size: -; D: -; DNA: TGTGCCAGCAGCGTACTAGCGAGCAACTACAATGAGCAGTTCTTC; CDR3: CASSVLASNYNEQFF
J: TRBJ1-5; V: TRBV7-9; size: -; D: -; DNA: TGTGCCAGCAGCTTAGAGCGGAGCCAGCCCCAGCATTTT; CDR3: CASSLERSQPQHF